These T cell receptor beta chains were read from a single sample in a study of cytomegalovirus exposure and HLA in healthy donors. Some clones are missing from TCRdb's copy, which holds only in-frame ones; the method was immunoSEQ multiplex PCR. Of more than 300,000 clones in the sample, 86% are singletons; the top ten hold 0.84%. Source material: PBMCs. These receptors were taken from a woman in her late teens or twenties in good health and CMV-seronegative. The CDR3 runs from the conserved cysteine through the conserved F or W. Each record gives: V gene, D gene, CDR3 protein. The D gene is left open where the match is weak.

TRBV5-1 NA CASSSTGTTNEKLFF
TRBV19 TRBD2 CASRLLAGAGTDTQYF
TRBV11-2 TRBD2 CASSLTSGSRWEQYF
TRBV4-3 NA CASSQDLGSRGEQFF
TRBV9 TRBD1 CASSADRGSYEQYF
TRBV4-2 NA CASSPTGSSTDTQYF
TRBV30 TRBD1 CAWKAGGGPEAFF
TRBV28 TRBD1 CASTPGQGAVRGYTF
TRBV2 NA CASSGQGTRQPQHF
TRBV28 TRBD2 CASSLSQTSGEKFF
TRBV7-9 TRBD2 CASSPTTSGRELAGELFF
TRBV7-8 NA CASSLVTDRSGNTIYF
TRBV28 TRBD1 CASSAGGNTEAFF
TRBV6-5 NA CASSPGGDVAGYTF
TRBV28 TRBD2 CASSASGTDLKETQYF
TRBV20-1 NA CSARRNTEAFF
TRBV5-6 TRBD2 CASSLVRREKGYEQYF
TRBV5-4 NA CASSLGQILSDTQYF
TRBV4-1 TRBD1 CASSQGTGGGEQYF
TRBV5-4 NA CASSLGGRDEQFF
TRBV6-5 NA CASSYPGDGYTF
TRBV7-2 NA CASSSEAGNTIYF
TRBV15 NA CATSRGTNSNQPQHF